This T cell receptor (beta chain) derives from a study of identical twins (dated by TCRdb to 2016 to 2017). For the wider study: To test whether fetal clonotypes persist, this study deep-sequenced TCR alpha and beta repertoires from monozygotic twins, from unrelated adults of various ages, and from cord blood. Replicate twin experiments were performed at different times using different library preparation protocols to rule out contamination. Broad study findings and their caveats: In beta out-of-frame sequences, excess twin sharing was weaker, because having fewer shared sequences lowered the signal-to-noise ratio. Compared with coincidental sharing between unrelated individuals, an excess of low generation-probability sequences was observed among out-of-frame TCR alpha sequences shared between twins. Abundant cord blood beta clonotypes had fewer insertions, young adult naive repertoires showed a similar but weaker trend, and memory repertoires showed no such trend. Zero-insertion analyses could be partly confounded by invariant T cells such as MAIT and iNKT, although diverse VJ usage argued against such confounding for most clonotypes. Out-of-frame TCR alpha sharing in monozygotic twins was systematically underestimated by recombination models, whereas sharing between unrelated individuals was in agreement with the recombination models. Because the same donors could not be followed over many years, conclusions were based on cross-sectional statistical analysis.

From the germline V gene, CDR1 is MGHRA and CDR2 is YSYEKL. V ends up 1 base short and J 0 bases short, with an unmatched junction base count of 5. CDR3 length: 16 amino acids, cysteine to phenylalanine. The DNA shown is the 48-base CDR3, in frame from base 1. To prepare the library, 5' RACE was applied. This sample was sequenced with an Illumina HiSeq 2000. Template switching introduced a universal primer binding site; the final cDNA contained a unique molecular identifier, enabling accurate counting of TCR cDNA molecules. First-strand cDNA for TCR alpha and beta chains was synthesized from specific primers in the conserved constant-segment region. To control for contamination, every cDNA library was double barcoded, receiving both a SMART-Mk sample barcode and Illumina barcodes. TruSeq adapter sequences, together with Illumina sample barcodes, were added in two successive PCR steps. TCR alpha and beta cDNA libraries were sequenced on the Illumina HiSeq platform with custom primers. Regarding the original processing steps: MiGEC processed the raw reads to extract unique molecular identifiers, while MiXCR was used to determine the CDR3 positions. For each individual, recombination models were inferred using an EM algorithm with the repgenHMM and IGoR tools. The analysis of shared clonotypes was done with the tcR package in R, with sharing normalized by the product of cloneset sizes. To study raw recombination free of thymic and clonal selection effects, out-of-frame nonproductive sequences were analyzed. TCRdb reanalyzed the raw reads on its own, using fastp at Q25 for trimming and MiXCR for clone calling, and kept in-frame beta chains. Merged by CDR3 protein, the rows form single entries marked with the most common genes and DNA. TCRdb, not the authors, supplied the V and J calls. The sample has about 890,000 distinct CDR3 sequences on record, approximately 13% of them singletons. The ten largest account for about 1.5% of the sample.

In regard to this clonotype: The target of this receptor is not known. It has no much larger one-base neighbor in the sample; base qualities were not kept.

All donors were healthy Caucasians. The twin cohort consisted of three pairs of female monozygotic twins, all aged 18 to 29 years. Peripheral blood mononuclear cells were the source from which RNA for the TCR libraries was isolated. The data also belong to a second study, concerning yellow fever vaccine responses in identical twins. The second investigation adds: The T cell response to vaccination in identical twins was reported by the authors to appear partly convergent and partly personalized. In the study, vaccine-responding T cell clones were precisely tracked in identical twins.

The TCR comes from a woman younger than 30 in good health. The chain couples TRBV4-1 to TRBJ1-1, with 7 junctional bases fitting TRBD1. The sample was PBMCs. The nucleotide sequence is given as TGCGCCAGCAGCCAAGCGGACAGGAGAATGAACACTGAAGCTTTCTTT. Its translation reads: CASSQADRRMNTEAFF.